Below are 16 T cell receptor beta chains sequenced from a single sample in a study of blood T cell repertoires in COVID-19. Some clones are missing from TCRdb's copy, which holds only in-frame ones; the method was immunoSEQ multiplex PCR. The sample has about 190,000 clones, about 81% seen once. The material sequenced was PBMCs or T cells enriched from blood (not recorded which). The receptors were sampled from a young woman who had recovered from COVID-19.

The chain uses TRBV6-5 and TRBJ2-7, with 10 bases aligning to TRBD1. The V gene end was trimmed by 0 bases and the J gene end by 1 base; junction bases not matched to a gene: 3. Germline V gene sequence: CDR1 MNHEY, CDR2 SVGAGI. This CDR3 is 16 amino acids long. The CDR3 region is CASSYSWTGGSYEQYF. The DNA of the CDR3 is TGTGCCAGCAGTTACTCGTGGACAGGGGGGTCCTACGAGCAGTACTTC.

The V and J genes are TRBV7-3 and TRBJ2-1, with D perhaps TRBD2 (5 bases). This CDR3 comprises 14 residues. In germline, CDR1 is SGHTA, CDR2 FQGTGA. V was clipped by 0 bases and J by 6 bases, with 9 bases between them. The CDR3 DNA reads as TGTGCCAGCAGCTTAACGAGAGGGCTCAATGAGCAGTTCTTC. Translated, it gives CASSLTRGLNEQFF.

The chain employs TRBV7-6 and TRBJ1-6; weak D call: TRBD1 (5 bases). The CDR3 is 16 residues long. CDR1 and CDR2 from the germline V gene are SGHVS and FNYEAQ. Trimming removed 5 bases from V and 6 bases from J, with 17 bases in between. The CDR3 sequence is CASSTQANQPNSPLHF. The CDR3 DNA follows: TGTGCCAGCAGCACACAGGCCAATCAACCTAATTCACCCCTCCACTTT.

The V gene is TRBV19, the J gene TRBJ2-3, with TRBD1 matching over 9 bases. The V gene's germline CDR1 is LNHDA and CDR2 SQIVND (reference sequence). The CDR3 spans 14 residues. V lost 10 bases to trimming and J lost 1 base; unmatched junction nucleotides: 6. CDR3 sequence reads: CATIQGAGTDTQYF. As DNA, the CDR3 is TGTGCCACGATACAGGGGGCGGGCACAGATACGCAGTATTTT.

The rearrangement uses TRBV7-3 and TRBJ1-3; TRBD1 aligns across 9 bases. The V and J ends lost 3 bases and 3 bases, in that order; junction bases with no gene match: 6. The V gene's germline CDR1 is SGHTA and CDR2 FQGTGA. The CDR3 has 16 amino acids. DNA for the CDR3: TGTGCCAGCAGCTTGGGACAGGGTCGGGGTGGAAACACCATATATTTT. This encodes CASSLGQGRGGNTIYF.

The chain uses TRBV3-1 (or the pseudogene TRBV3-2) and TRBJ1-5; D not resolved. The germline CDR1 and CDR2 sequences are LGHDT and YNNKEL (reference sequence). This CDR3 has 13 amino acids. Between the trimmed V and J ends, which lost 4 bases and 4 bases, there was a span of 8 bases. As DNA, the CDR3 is TGTGCCAGCAGCCGCGGTTCTAATCAGCCCCAGCATTTT. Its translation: CASSRGSNQPQHF.

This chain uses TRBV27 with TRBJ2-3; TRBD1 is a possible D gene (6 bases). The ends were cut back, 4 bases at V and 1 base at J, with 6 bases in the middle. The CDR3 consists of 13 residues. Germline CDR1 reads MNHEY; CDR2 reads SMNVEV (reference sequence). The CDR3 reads CASSYRGTDTQYF. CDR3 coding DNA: TGTGCCAGCAGTTACAGGGGCACAGATACGCAGTATTTT.

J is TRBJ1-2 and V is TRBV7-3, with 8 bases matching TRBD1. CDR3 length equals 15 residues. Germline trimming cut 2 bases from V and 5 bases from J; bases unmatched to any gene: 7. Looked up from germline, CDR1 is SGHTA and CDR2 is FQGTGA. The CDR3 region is CASSLSGQGGYGYTF. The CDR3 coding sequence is TGTGCCAGCAGCTTATCAGGACAGGGCGGGTATGGCTACACCTTC.

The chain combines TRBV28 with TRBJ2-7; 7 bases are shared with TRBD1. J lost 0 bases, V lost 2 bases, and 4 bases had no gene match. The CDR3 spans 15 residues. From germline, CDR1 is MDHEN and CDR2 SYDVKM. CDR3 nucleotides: TGTGCCAGCAGTTTAGGGACAGCTAGCTCCTACGAGCAGTACTTC. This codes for CASSLGTASSYEQYF. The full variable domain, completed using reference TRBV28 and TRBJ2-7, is DVKVTQSSRYLVKRTGEKVFLECVQDMDHENMFWYRQDPGLGLRLIYFSYDVKMKEKGDIPEGYSVSREKKERFSLILESASTNQTSMYLCASSLGTASSYEQYFGPGTRLTVT.

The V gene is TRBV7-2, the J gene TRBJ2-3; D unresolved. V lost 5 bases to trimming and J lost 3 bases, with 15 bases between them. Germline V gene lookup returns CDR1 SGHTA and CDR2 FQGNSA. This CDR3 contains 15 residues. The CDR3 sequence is CASSPSRLKTDTQYF. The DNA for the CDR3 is TGTGCCAGCAGCCCCAGCAGGCTGAAAACAGATACGCAGTATTTT.

CDR3: CAISERDGDLYGYTF. The CDR3 DNA is TGTGCCATCAGTGAACGAGACGGTGACTTATATGGCTACACCTTC. The gene calls are TRBV10-3 and TRBJ1-2, with unresolved D. This CDR3 has 15 amino acids. V lost 3 bases to trimming and J lost 5 bases, with 16 bases between them. From germline, CDR1 is ENHRY and CDR2 SYGVKD.

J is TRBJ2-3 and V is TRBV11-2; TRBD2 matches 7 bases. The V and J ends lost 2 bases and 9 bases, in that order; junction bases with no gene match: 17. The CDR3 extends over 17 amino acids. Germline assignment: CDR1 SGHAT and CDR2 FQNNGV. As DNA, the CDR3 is TGTGCCAGCAGCTTATTCGTGCGGGGGAGAAAAAGGTGGACGCAGTATTTT. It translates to CASSLFVRGRKRWTQYF.

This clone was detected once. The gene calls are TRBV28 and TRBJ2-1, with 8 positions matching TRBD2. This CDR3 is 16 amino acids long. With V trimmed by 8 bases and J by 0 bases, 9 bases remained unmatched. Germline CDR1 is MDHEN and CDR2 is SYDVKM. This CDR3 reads CASVREGGFSYNEQFF. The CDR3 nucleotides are TGTGCCAGCGTACGGGAGGGAGGTTTCTCCTACAATGAGCAGTTCTTC.

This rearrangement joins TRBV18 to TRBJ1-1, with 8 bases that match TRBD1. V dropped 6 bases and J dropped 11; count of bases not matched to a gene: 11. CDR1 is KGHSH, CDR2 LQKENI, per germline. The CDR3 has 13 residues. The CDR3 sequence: CASSSDRDGIAFF. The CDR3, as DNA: TGTGCCAGCTCCTCGGACAGGGATGGAATTGCTTTCTTT.

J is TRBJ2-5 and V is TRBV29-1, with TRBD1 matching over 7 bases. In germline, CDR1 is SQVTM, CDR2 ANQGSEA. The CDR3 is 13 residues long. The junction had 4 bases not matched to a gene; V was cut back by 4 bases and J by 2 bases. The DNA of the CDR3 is TGCAGCGTTGCCCCGGGACAGCAAGAGACCCAGTACTTC. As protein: CSVAPGQQETQYF.

CDR3 residues: CASRTGTDEKLFF. In DNA, the CDR3 is TGCGCCAGCCGGACAGGGACGGATGAAAAACTGTTTTTT. This sequence joins TRBV4-1 and TRBJ1-4; 8 bases agree with TRBD1. Germline CDR1 MGHRA, CDR2 YSYEKL. V trimming: 8 bases; J trimming: 6 bases; junction bases outside the gene matches: 5. CDR3 size: 13 residues.